This T cell receptor beta chain is drawn from a study of identical twins. CDR1 SGHRS and CDR2 YFSETQ come from the germline V gene. The CDR3 runs to 13 residues. TCRdb reprocessed the 5' RACE reads via MiXCR and lists one record per CDR3 protein. The repertoire holds about 260,000 distinct CDR3 sequences, with roughly 7% as singletons. This clonotype has at least ten counts. An end of the junction does not agree with germline; a read error may underlie this. These data were also filed under a second study, of yellow fever vaccine responses in identical twins.

The material sequenced was memory (CD45RO+) T cells sorted from blood. The source of this sequence is a woman under 30 in good health. The chain carries TRBV5-1 and TRBJ2-1; 9 positions agree with TRBD2. The chain's CDR3 is CASTLSGGNEQFF. The CDR3 DNA reads as TGCGCCAGCACCTTGAGCGGGGGGAACGAGCAGTTCTTC.